Below are 22 T cell receptor beta chains sequenced from a single sample in a study of T cells after yellow fever vaccination. Each CDR3 protein is one row after TCRdb ran MiXCR on the 5' RACE reads. The sample has some 600,000 distinct CDR3 sequences, over 9% seen once. Sequenced material: PBMCs, taken on the day of the yellow fever booster vaccination. The receptor source for this set is a man aged 25-45 years who received the YFV17D yellow fever vaccine.

The chain joins TRBV19 to TRBJ2-7; D tentatively fits TRBD1 or TRBD2 (5 bases each). This CDR3 is 14 amino acids long. Germline CDR1 and CDR2: LNHDA and SQIVND (reference sequence). Trimming left V 10 bases short and J 6 bases short, with 22 bases between. CDR3 residues: CATATGRMLGEQYF. Written as DNA, the CDR3 is TGTGCCACCGCAACGGGACGGATGTTGGGCGAGCAGTACTTC.

The chain has TRBV5-1 and TRBJ2-5; perhaps D is TRBD1 or TRBD2 (6 bases each). Germline CDR1 SGHRS, CDR2 YFSETQ. The CDR3 is made up of 17 amino acids. Trimming stripped 0 bases from V and 1 base from J, with 16 bases between. CDR3 sequence: CASSLAGAGEVQETQYF. As DNA, the CDR3 is TGCGCCAGCAGCTTGGCGGGGGCAGGAGAGGTCCAAGAGACCCAGTACTTC.

This clonotype was found a few times. V usage is TRBV2 and J usage is TRBJ1-5; D possibly corresponds to TRBD1 (5 bases). Between the trimmed V and J ends, which lost 2 bases and 0 bases, there was a span of 11 bases. The CDR3 is 16 residues long. Germline V CDR1 and CDR2: SNHLY, FYNNEI. The CDR3 region is CASSEREQVSNQPQHF. In DNA form, the CDR3 reads TGTGCCAGCAGTGAACGGGAACAGGTTAGCAATCAGCCCCAGCATTTT.

This clonotype occurred a few times. V and J are TRBV7-2 and TRBJ1-1; D is unclear. CDR1 and CDR2 (germline): SGHTA, FQGNSA. CDR3 length: 14 residues. V lost 5 bases and J 5 bases, leaving 15 bases between the germline ends. CDR3 sequence reads: CASSPQYLGTEAFF. In DNA, the CDR3 is TGTGCCAGCAGCCCCCAATACCTGGGGACTGAAGCTTTCTTT.

In its sample, this clonotype was seen many times. This sequence joins TRBV4-3 and TRBJ2-1, with D possibly being TRBD1 (6 bases). Germline V lookup: CDR1 LGHNA, CDR2 YSLEER. Between the trimmed V and J ends, which lost 1 base and 15 bases, there was a span of 13 bases. The CDR3 spans 12 residues. CDR3 coding DNA: TGCGCCAGCAGCCAAGCCCGGGACACCCGGTTCTTC. Translation: CASSQARDTRFF.

This clonotype was recorded a few times. Relative to the germline gene, one junction end is altered; a read error may explain this. The chain joins TRBV20-1 to TRBJ2-7; D ambiguous. Germline assignment: CDR1 DFQATT and CDR2 SNEGSKA (reference sequence). The CDR3 contains 11 residues. The chain's CDR3 is CSAKEVRRAHF. In nucleotides, the CDR3 is TGCAGTGCTAAAGAGGTCAGAAGGGCGCACTTC.

This chain joins TRBV25-1 and TRBJ2-5; 12 positions match TRBD2. The CDR3 sequence is 17 residues long. J was trimmed by 2 bases and V by 5 bases; bases with no gene match: 9. Germline CDR1 is MGHDK and CDR2 is SYGVNS. This chain's CDR3 is CASSNSSGRVKQETQYF. DNA for the CDR3: TGTGCCAGCAGTAACTCTAGCGGGAGGGTCAAACAAGAGACCCAGTACTTC. Complete variable domain (other parts from reference TRBV25-1 and TRBJ2-5): EADIYQTPRYLVIGTGKKITLECSQTMGHDKMYWYQQDPGMELHLIHYSYGVNSTEKGDLSSESTVSRIRTEHFPLTLESARPSHTSQYLCASSNSSGRVKQETQYFGPGTRLLVL.

The chain couples TRBV27 to TRBJ2-7, with unresolved D. Between the trimmed V and J ends, which lost 5 bases and 6 bases, there was a span of 17 bases. The CDR3 spans 14 residues. Germline lookup yields CDR1 MNHEY and CDR2 SMNVEV (reference sequence). This CDR3 is CASSPFLDQAEQYF. In DNA form, the CDR3 reads TGTGCCAGCAGTCCTTTCCTCGACCAGGCCGAGCAGTACTTC.

The V call is TRBV9, the J call TRBJ2-5; D not certain. CDR3 size: 16 residues. V lost 0 bases and J lost 5, with 17 bases in between. Germline V lookup: CDR1 SGDLS, CDR2 YYNGEE. The CDR3: CASSVDPSARAETQYF. CDR3 nucleotide sequence: TGTGCCAGCAGCGTAGATCCGTCGGCTAGGGCTGAGACCCAGTACTTC. Full variable domain (rest looked up from reference TRBV9 and TRBJ2-5): DSGVTQTPKHLITATGQRVTLRCSPRSGDLSVYWYQQSLDQGLQFLIQYYNGEERAKGNILERFSAQQFPDLHSELNLSSLELGDSALYFCASSVDPSARAETQYFGPGTRLLVL.

The chain combines TRBV7-9 with TRBJ2-3; 11 bases line up with TRBD2. V trimming: 5 bases; J trimming: 4 bases; junction bases outside the gene matches: 8. This CDR3 contains 16 residues. In germline, CDR1 is SEHNR, CDR2 FQNEAQ (reference sequence). The CDR3 region has the DNA TGTGCCAGCAGCCCGGCGGCTAGCGGGAGGTCAGATACGCAGTATTTT. Its protein is CASSPAASGRSDTQYF.

The chain links TRBV5-6 to TRBJ2-7; TRBD2 might be the D (6 bases). The germline V and J ends were trimmed by 4 bases and 12 bases, with 20 bases remaining between them. This CDR3 has 13 residues. Per germline, CDR1 SGHDT and CDR2 YYEEEE. The CDR3 DNA sequence: TGTGCCAGCAGCCTCGGCGGGGTGGCGCCCGGGTACTTC. Translation: CASSLGGVAPGYF.

This rearrangement joins TRBV15 to TRBJ2-1; 7 bases map to TRBD1. V was pared by 3 bases and J by 4 bases, with 6 bases of the junction left unmatched. The CDR3 is 15 amino acids. Germline V gene data show CDR1 as LNHNV and CDR2 as YYDKDF (reference sequence). The CDR3 DNA is TGTGCCACCAGCAGGCAACAGGGGACATACAATGAGCAGTTCTTC. This gives the protein CATSRQQGTYNEQFF.

V is TRBV7-9 and J is TRBJ2-1; D could derive from TRBD1 or TRBD2 (5 bases each). Trimming left V 5 bases short and J 12 bases short, with 11 bases between. The CDR3 sequence is 11 residues long. The germline CDR1 and CDR2 sequences are SEHNR and FQNEAQ (reference sequence). In nucleotides, the CDR3 is TGTGCCAGCAGCCCCCGGGACGTGCAGTTCTTC. Its translation is CASSPRDVQFF.

In this sample, this clonotype turned up a few times. This sequence joins TRBV20-1 and TRBJ1-5; D remains ambiguous. The CDR3 consists of 12 residues. Germline CDR1 is DFQATT and CDR2 is SNEGSKA (reference sequence). Trimming removed 5 bases from V and 2 bases from J, with 7 bases in between. The DNA of the CDR3 is TGCAGTGCTTCGGCAGGCAATCAGCCCCAGCATTTT. The encoded protein is CSASAGNQPQHF.

This clonotype was seen once. The junction departs from the called germline gene at one end, perhaps through a read error. CDR3 in DNA: TGTGCCTGCAGCTCTATCTATTGGGGGGACCAAGAGACCCAGTACTTC. Protein sequence: CACSSIYWGDQETQYF. The chain links TRBV5-6 to TRBJ2-5; D is possibly TRBD2 (6 bases). Per germline, CDR1 SGHDT and CDR2 YYEEEE. This CDR3 has 16 residues.

Only a few counts were recorded for this clonotype. This rearrangement joins TRBV20-1 to TRBJ1-3; 7 positions agree with TRBD1. The CDR3 is 14 residues long. V trimming: 2 bases; J trimming: 6 bases; junction bases outside the gene matches: 7. In germline, CDR1 is DFQATT, CDR2 SNEGSKA (reference sequence). The CDR3 protein is CSARSLEGANTIYF. The DNA of the CDR3 is TGCAGTGCTAGATCCTTGGAGGGGGCAAACACCATATATTTT.

This clonotype has more than one count but fewer than ten. The genes are TRBV7-9 and TRBJ2-1; weak D call: TRBD1 (5 bases). Germline CDR1 SEHNR, CDR2 FQNEAQ (reference sequence). Trimming removed 0 bases at V and 5 bases at J, with 8 bases between. The length of the CDR3 is 14 residues. The chain's CDR3 is CASSLAGRHNEQFF. Here the CDR3 DNA reads TGTGCCAGCAGCTTAGCGGGGCGCCACAATGAGCAGTTCTTC.

The rearrangement joins TRBV18 to TRBJ2-7; TRBD1 agrees at 9 bases. The ends lost 5 bases at V and 4 bases at J; junction bases unmatched: 6. This CDR3 region has 14 residues. Germline assignment: CDR1 KGHSH and CDR2 LQKENI. CDR3 DNA: TGTGCCAGCTCAAAACAGGGGGCAACGTACGAGCAGTACTTC. Its protein is CASSKQGATYEQYF.

This sequence joins TRBV24-1 and TRBJ2-1, with D tentatively TRBD1 (6 bases). This CDR3 region has 14 residues. Germline values: CDR1 KGHDR, CDR2 SFDVKD. Trimming pared 4 bases from V and 10 bases from J, leaving 16 bases between. Here the CDR3 DNA reads TGTGCCACCAGTGACCCCACCAGGGGTCCCGAGCAGTTCTTC. Its translation is CATSDPTRGPEQFF.

This clonotype occurred a few times. The rearrangement links TRBV4-3 to TRBJ2-1; possible D gene TRBD2, 6 bases. V lost 3 bases and J lost 7, with 16 bases in between. CDR1 LGHNA and CDR2 YSLEER come from the germline V gene. This CDR3 region has 15 residues. The CDR3 region is CASSQRGPGVNEQFF. CDR3 in DNA: TGCGCCAGCAGCCAGAGGGGTCCGGGGGTAAATGAGCAGTTCTTC.

The chain couples TRBV7-9 to TRBJ2-3; TRBD1 is a possible D gene (5 bases). Trimming pared 1 base from V and 8 bases from J, leaving 13 bases between. The CDR3 length is 14 residues. CDR1 and CDR2 (germline): SEHNR, FQNEAQ (reference sequence). Written as DNA, the CDR3 is TGTGCCAGCAGCTTAGGTGGACAAGCTGCTACGCAGTATTTT. It is translated as CASSLGGQAATQYF.

This clonotype occurred a few times. The chain couples TRBV7-3 to TRBJ2-3; D unresolved. CDR1 and CDR2 from the germline V gene are SGHTA and FQGTGA. This CDR3 has 11 residues. V dropped 8 bases and J dropped 6 bases, with 9 bases sitting between them. The CDR3 coding sequence is TGTGCCAGCGGCGACCCGGATACGCAGTATTTT. Its protein is CASGDPDTQYF.